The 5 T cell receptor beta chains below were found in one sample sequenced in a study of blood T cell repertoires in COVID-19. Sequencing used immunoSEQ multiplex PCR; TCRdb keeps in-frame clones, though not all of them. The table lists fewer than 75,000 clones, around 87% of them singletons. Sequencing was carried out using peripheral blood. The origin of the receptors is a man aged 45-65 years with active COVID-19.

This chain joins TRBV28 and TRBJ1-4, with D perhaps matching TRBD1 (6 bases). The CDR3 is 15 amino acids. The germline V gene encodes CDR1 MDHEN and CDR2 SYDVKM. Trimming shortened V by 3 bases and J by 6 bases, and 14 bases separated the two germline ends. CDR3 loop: CASSLDRGAYEKLFF. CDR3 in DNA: TGTGCCAGCAGTTTGGATCGGGGGGCGTATGAAAAACTGTTTTTT.

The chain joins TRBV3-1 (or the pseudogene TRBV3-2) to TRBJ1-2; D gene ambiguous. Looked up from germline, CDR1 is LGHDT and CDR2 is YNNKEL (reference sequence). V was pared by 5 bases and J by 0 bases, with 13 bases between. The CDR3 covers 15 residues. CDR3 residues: CASSSGQIANYGYTF. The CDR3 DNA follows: TGTGCCAGCAGCTCAGGTCAGATAGCTAACTATGGCTACACCTTC.

CDR3 coding DNA: TGTGCCAGCAGTTCGAGGTCGGGGAATCAGCCCCAGCATTTT. It is translated as CASSSRSGNQPQHF. The chain has TRBV28 and TRBJ1-5; unclear D gene. Germline V gene lookup returns CDR1 MDHEN and CDR2 SYDVKM. This CDR3 comprises 14 residues. The V gene lost 4 bases and the J gene lost 4 bases, with 11 bases spanning the gap.

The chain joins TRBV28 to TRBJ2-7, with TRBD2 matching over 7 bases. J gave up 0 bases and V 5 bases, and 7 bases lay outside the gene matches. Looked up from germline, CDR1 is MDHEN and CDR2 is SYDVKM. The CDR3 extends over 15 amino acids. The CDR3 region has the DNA TGTGCCAGCAGTCGAGCTAGCGGAAGCTCCTACGAGCAGTACTTC. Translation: CASSRASGSSYEQYF.

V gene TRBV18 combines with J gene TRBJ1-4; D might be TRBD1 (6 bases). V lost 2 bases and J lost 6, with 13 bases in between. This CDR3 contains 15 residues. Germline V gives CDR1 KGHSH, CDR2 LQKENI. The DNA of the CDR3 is TGTGCCAGCTCACCAGACAGGTCCCTTCATGAAAAACTGTTTTTT. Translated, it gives CASSPDRSLHEKLFF.